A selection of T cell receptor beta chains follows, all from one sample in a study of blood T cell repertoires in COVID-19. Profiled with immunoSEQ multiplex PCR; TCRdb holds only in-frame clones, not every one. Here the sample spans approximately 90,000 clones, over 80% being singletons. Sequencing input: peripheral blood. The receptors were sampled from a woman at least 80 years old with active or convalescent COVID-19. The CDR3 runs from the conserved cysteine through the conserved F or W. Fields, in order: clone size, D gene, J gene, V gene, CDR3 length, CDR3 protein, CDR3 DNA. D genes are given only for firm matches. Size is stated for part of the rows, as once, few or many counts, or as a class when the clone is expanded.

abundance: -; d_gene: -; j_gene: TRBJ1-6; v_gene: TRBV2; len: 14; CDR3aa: CASTHGRESSPLHF; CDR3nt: TGTGCCAGCACCCACGGCAGGGAAAGTTCACCCCTCCACTTT
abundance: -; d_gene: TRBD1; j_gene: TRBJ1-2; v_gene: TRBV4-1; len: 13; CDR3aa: CASSPWTGLDYTF; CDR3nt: TGCGCCAGCAGTCCTTGGACAGGGCTAGACTACACCTTC
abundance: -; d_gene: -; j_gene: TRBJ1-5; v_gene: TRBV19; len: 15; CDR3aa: CASSPTGISNQPQHF; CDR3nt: TGTGCCAGTAGCCCAACAGGGATCAGCAATCAGCCCCAGCATTTT
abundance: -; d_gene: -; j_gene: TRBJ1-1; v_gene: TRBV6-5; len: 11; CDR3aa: CASSRQGEAFF; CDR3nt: TGTGCCAGCAGCAGACAAGGTGAAGCTTTCTTT
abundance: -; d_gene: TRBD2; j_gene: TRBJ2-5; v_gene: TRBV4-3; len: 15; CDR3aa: CASSQDFGRQETQYF; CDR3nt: TGCGCCAGCAGCCAAGACTTCGGGAGGCAAGAGACCCAGTACTTC
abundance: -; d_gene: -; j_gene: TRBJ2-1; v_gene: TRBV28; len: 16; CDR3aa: CASSPTPTLILNEQFF; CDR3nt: TGTGCCAGCAGCCCAACTCCGACTTTGATTCTCAATGAGCAGTTCTTC
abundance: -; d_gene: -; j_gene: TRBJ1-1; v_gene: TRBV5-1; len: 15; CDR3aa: CASRGGSLLNTEAFF; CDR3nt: TGCGCCAGCAGAGGGGGATCTCTATTGAACACTGAAGCTTTCTTT
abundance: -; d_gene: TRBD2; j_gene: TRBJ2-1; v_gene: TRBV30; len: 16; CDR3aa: CAWSPPGLAVYNEQFF; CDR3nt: TGTGCCTGGAGTCCCCCGGGACTAGCGGTATACAATGAGCAGTTCTTC
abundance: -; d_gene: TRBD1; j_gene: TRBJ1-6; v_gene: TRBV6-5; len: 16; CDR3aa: CASSYQGGGYNSPLHF; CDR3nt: TGTGCCAGCAGTTACCAGGGGGGAGGCTATAATTCACCCCTCCACTTT
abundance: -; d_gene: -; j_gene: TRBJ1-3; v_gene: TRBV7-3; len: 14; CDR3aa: CASSPDGGSNTIYF; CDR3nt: TGTGCCAGCAGCCCCGACGGCGGCTCCAACACCATATATTTT
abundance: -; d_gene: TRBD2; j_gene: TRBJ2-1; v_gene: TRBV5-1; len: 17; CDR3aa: CASSLRHRGGLDNEQFF; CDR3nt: TGCGCCAGCAGCTTGCGCCACCGGGGGGGCTTAGACAATGAGCAGTTCTTC
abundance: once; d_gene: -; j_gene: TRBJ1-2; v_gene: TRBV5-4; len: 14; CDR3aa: CASSRPGGADGYTF; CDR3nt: TGTGCCAGCAGCCGCCCGGGAGGGGCGGATGGCTACACCTTC
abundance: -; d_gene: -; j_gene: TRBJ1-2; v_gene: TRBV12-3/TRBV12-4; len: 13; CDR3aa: CASSLGSSYGYTF; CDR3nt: TGTGCCAGCAGTTTAGGAAGTAGCTATGGCTACACCTTC
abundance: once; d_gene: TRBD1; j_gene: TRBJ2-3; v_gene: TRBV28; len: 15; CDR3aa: CASSSGGAHTDTQYF; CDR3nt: TGTGCCAGCAGTTCAGGGGGCGCGCATACGGATACGCAGTATTTT
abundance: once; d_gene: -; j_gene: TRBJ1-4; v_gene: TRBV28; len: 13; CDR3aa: CASSLGTFGKLFF; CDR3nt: TGTGCCAGCAGTCTCGGGACTTTTGGAAAACTGTTTTTT
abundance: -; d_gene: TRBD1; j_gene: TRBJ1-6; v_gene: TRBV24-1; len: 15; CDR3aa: CATSDGRGYNSPLHF; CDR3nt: TGTGCCACCAGTGACGGCAGGGGGTATAATTCACCCCTCCACTTT
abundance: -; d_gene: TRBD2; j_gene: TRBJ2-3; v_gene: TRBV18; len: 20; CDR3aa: CASSPPAGLAGGTFTDTQYF; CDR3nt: TGTGCCAGCTCACCACCGGCGGGACTAGCGGGGGGGACGTTCACAGATACGCAGTATTTT
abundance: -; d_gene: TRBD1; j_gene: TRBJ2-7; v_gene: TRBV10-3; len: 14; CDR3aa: CAIRRTGFPYEQYF; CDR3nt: TGTGCCATCAGGAGGACAGGGTTCCCCTACGAGCAGTACTTC
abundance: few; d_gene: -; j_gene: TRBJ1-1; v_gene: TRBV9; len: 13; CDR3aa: CASSVDSRTEAFF; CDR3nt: TGTGCCAGCAGCGTAGACAGTCGGACTGAAGCTTTCTTT
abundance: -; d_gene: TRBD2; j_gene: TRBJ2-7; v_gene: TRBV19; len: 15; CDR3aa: CASSSQAGGREEQYF; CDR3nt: TGTGCCAGTAGTTCCCAAGCGGGAGGCAGAGAAGAGCAGTACTTC
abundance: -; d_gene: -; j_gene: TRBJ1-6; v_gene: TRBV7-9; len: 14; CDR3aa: CASSSGRTNSPLHF; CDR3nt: TGTGCCAGCAGCTCCGGGAGGACAAATTCACCCCTCCACTTT
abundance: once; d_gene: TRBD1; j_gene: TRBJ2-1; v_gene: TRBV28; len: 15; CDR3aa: CASSSGTGTLKHQFF; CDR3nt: TGTGCCAGCAGTTCCGGGACAGGGACCCTTAAACACCAGTTCTTC
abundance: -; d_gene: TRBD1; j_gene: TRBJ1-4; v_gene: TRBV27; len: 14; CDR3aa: CASSSRGLDEKLFF; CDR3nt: TGTGCCAGCAGTTCCAGGGGGCTAGATGAAAAACTGTTTTTT
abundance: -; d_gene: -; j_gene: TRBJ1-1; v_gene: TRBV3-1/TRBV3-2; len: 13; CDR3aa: CASSRAWRAGAFF; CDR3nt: TGTGCCAGCAGCCGAGCGTGGAGGGCGGGAGCTTTCTTT
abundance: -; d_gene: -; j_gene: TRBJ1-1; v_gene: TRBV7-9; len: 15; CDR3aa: CASSLAPASNTEAFF; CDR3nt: TGTGCCAGCAGCTTAGCGCCCGCGTCGAACACTGAAGCTTTCTTT
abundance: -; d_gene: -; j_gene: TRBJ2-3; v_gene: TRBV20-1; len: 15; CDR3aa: CSASGGGGGTDTQYF; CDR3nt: TGCAGTGCTAGTGGTGGAGGGGGGGGGACAGATACGCAGTATTTT
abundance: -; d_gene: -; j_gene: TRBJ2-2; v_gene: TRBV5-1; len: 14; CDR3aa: CASTNPSSTGELFF; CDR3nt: TGCGCCAGCACAAACCCGTCTAGCACCGGGGAGCTGTTTTTT
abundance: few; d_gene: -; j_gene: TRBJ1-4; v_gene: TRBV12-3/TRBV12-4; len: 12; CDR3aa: CAIQQGREKLFF; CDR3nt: TGTGCCATCCAACAGGGTCGAGAAAAACTGTTTTTT
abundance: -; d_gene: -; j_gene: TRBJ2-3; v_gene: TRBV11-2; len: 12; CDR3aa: CASSLSEDTQYF; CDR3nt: TGTGCCAGCAGCCTGTCCGAGGATACGCAGTATTTT
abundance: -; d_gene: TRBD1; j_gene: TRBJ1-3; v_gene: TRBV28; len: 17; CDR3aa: CASSLGGTGVSGNTIYF; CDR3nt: TGTGCCAGCAGTTTAGGGGGCACAGGGGTCTCTGGAAACACCATATATTTT
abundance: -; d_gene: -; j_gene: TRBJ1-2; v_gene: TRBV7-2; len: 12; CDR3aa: CASSVDRFGYTF; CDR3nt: TGTGCCAGCAGCGTAGACAGGTTTGGCTACACCTTC
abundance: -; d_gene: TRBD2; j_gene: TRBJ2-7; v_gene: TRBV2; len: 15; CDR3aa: CASSLAAKGPYEQYF; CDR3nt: TGTGCCAGCAGCCTAGCGGCTAAGGGGCCCTACGAGCAGTACTTC
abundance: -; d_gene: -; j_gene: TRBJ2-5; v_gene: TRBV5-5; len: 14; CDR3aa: CASSFIGGQETQYF; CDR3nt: TGTGCCAGCAGCTTCATAGGGGGCCAAGAGACCCAGTACTTC
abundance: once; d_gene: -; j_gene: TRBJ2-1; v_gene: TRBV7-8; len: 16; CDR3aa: CASRMNRVSSYNEQFF; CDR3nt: TGTGCCAGCCGTATGAACCGGGTATCATCCTACAATGAGCAGTTCTTC
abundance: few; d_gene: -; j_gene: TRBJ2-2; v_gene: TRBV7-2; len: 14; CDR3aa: CASSGRDFTGELFF; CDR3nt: TGTGCCAGCAGCGGACGGGACTTCACCGGGGAGCTGTTTTTT
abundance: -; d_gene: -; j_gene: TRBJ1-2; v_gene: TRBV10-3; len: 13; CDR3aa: CAISAHGDSGYTF; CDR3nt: TGTGCCATCAGTGCGCACGGGGACTCTGGCTACACCTTC
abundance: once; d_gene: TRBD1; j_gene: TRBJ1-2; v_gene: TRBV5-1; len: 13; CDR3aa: CASSYQGAGGYTF; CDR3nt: TGCGCCAGCAGCTACCAGGGGGCGGGTGGCTACACCTTC
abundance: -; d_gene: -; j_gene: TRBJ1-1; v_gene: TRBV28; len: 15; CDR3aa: CASSLGGRVWTEAFF; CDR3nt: TGTGCCAGCAGTTTAGGGGGCAGGGTATGGACTGAAGCTTTCTTT
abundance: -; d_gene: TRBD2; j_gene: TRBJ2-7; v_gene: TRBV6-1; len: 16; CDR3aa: CASSENSGSPSYEQYF; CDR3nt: TGTGCCAGCAGCGAAAATAGCGGGTCACCTTCCTACGAGCAGTACTTC
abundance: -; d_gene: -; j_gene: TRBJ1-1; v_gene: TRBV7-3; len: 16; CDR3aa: CASSLTSDTGNTEAFF; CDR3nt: TGTGCCAGCAGCTTAACGAGTGATACAGGGAACACTGAAGCTTTCTTT
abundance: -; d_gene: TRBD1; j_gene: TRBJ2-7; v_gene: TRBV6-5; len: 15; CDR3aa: CASNVGGLRTYEQYF; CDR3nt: TGTGCCAGCAACGTAGGGGGCCTTCGGACCTACGAGCAGTACTTC
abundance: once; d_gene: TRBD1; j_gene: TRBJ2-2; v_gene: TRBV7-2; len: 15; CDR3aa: CASSDPTGLAGELFF; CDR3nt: TGTGCCAGCAGCGACCCGACAGGGCTGGCCGGGGAGCTGTTTTTT
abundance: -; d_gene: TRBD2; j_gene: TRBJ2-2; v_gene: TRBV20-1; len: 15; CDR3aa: CSASRLAGSPGELFF; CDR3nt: TGCAGTGCTAGTCGACTAGCGGGAAGCCCCGGGGAGCTGTTTTTT
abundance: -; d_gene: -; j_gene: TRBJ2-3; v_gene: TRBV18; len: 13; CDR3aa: CASSPGATDTQYF; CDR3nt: TGTGCCAGCTCACCAGGGGCGACAGATACGCAGTATTTT
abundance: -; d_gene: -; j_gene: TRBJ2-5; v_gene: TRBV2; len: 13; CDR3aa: CASMGGSQETQYF; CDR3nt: TGTGCCAGCATGGGTGGGAGTCAAGAGACCCAGTACTTC
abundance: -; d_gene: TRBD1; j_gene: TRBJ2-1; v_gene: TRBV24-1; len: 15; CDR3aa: CATSPKGALNNEQFF; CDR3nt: TGTGCCACCAGTCCAAAGGGGGCACTCAACAATGAGCAGTTCTTC
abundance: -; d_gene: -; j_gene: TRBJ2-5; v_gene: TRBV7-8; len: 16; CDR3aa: CASSLGGTSYQETQYF; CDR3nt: TGTGCCAGCAGCTTAGGCGGGACCTCGTACCAAGAGACCCAGTACTTC
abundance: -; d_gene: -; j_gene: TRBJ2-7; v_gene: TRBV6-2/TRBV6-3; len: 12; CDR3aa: CASSYTSYEQYF; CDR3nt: TGTGCCAGCAGTTATACCAGCTACGAGCAGTACTTC
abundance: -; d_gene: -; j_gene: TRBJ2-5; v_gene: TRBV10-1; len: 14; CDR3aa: CASSESRGKETQYF; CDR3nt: TGCGCCAGCAGTGAGTCTCGGGGAAAAGAGACCCAGTACTTC
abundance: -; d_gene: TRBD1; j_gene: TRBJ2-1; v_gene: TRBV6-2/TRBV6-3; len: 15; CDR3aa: CASSTTGTGYNEQFF; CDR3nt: TGTGCCAGCAGTACAACCGGGACAGGGTACAATGAGCAGTTCTTC